This TCR beta chain is drawn from a study of T cells in Graves' hyperthyroidism and ophthalmopathy. Looking at the study overall: Staff took peripheral blood when the initial diagnosis was made, before any treatment began. Whole-study findings and limits: The model foresaw ophthalmopathy a median approximately 6.3 months prior to onset.

The CDR3 contains 13 residues. Germline CDR1 is DFQATT and CDR2 is SNEGSKA (reference sequence). V shed 6 bases and J shed 4 bases, with 12 bases lying between them. Pregnant or lactating patients were excluded, as were those with uncontrolled infection or other autoimmune disease. For the diagnoses, clinical symptoms, serum thyroxine and TRAb, thyroid ultrasound and orbital computed tomography were used. This clonotype was found many times. No antigen is known for it. Amplification of TCR beta CDR3 regions was performed using RNA transcripts as template. Primed by the HTBI set, a first-round RT-PCR was run on the TCR CDR3. TCRdb reanalysed the multiplex PCR reads using MiXCR and keeps one entry per CDR3 protein. The table lists about 640,000 distinct CDR3 sequences, roughly 20% of them singletons.

The chain uses TRBV20-1 and TRBJ2-2, with a weak D call TRBD2 (5 bases). The TCR originated in a young man with Graves' ophthalmopathy. Sequenced input: blood. Here the CDR3 DNA reads TGCAGTGCAGCTATCGGAGGCACCGGGGAGCTGTTTTTT. Translated: CSAAIGGTGELFF.